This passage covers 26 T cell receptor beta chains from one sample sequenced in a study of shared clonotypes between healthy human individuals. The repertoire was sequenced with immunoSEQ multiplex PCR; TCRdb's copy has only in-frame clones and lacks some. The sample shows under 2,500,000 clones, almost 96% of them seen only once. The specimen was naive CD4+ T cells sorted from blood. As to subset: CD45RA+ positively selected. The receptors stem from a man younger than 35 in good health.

The CDR3 nucleotides read TGTGCCAGCAGCCATCGGGATAAGACTAGCGGGGGCAATGAGCAGTTCTTC. This encodes CASSHRDKTSGGNEQFF. The chain couples TRBV11-2 to TRBJ2-1; 12 bases are shared with TRBD2. The CDR3 extends over 17 amino acids. Trimming cost V 5 bases and J 6 bases; bases outside gene matches: 11. CDR1 and CDR2 from the germline V gene are SGHAT and FQNNGV. Using reference TRBV11-2 and TRBJ2-1 for the parts outside the CDR3, the full variable domain is EAGVAQSPRYKIIEKRQSVAFWCNPISGHATLYWYQQILGQGPKLLIQFQNNGVVDDSQLPKDRFSAERLKGVDSTLKIQPAKLEDSAVYLCASSHRDKTSGGNEQFFGPGTRLTVL.

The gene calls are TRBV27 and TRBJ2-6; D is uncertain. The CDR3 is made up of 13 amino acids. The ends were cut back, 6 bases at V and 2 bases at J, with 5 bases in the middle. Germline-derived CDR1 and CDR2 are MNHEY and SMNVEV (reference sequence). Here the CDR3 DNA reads TGTGCCAGCAGACCTACTGGGGCCAACGTCCTGACTTTC. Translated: CASRPTGANVLTF.

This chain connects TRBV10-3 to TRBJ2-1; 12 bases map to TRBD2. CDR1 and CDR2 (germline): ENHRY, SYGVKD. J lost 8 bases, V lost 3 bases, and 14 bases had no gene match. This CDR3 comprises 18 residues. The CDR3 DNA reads TGTGCCATCAGTGATAGTCTTCTAGCGGGAGGGCCGGGCTATGAGCAGTTCTTC. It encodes CAISDSLLAGGPGYEQFF.

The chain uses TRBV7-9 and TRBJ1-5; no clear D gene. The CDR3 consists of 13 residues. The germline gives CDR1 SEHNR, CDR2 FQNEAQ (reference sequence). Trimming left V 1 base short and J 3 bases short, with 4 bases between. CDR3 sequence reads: CASSLDFNQPQHF. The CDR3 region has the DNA TGTGCCAGCAGCTTAGACTTCAATCAGCCCCAGCATTTT.

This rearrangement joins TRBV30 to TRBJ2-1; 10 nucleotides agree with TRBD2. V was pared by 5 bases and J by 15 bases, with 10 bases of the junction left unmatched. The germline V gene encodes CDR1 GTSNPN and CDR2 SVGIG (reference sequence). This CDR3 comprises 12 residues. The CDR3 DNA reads TGTGCCTGGGGAAACCTAGCGGGAGCTCGGTTCTTC. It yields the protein CAWGNLAGARFF. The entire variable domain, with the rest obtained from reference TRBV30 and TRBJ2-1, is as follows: SQTIHQWPATLVQPVGSPLSLECTVEGTSNPNLYWYRQAAGRGLQLLFYSVGIGQISSEVPQNLSASRPQDRQFILSSKKLLLSDSGFYLCAWGNLAGARFFGPGTRLTVL.

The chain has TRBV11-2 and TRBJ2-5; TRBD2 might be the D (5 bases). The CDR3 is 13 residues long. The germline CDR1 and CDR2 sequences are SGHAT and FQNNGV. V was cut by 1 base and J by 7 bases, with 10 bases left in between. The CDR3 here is CASSLAGSGTQYF. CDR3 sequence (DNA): TGTGCCAGCAGCTTAGCTGGGAGCGGGACCCAGTACTTC.

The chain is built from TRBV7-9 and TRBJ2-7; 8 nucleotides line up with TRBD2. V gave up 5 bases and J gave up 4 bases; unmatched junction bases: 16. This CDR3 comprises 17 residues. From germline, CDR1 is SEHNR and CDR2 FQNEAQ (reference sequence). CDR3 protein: CASSPLGGAGATYEQYF. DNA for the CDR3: TGTGCCAGCAGCCCGCTGGGTGGAGCGGGAGCCACATACGAGCAGTACTTC.

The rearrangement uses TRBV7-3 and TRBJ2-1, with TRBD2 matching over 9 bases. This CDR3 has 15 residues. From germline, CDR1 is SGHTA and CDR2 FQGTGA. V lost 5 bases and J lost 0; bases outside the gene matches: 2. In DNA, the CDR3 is TGTGCCAGCAGCCTTAGCGGGAGCTCCTACAATGAGCAGTTCTTC. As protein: CASSLSGSSYNEQFF.

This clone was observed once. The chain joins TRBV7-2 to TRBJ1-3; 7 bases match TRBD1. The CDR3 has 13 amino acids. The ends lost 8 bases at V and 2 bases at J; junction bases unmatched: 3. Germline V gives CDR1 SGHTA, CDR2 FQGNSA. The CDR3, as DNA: TGTGCCAGCGCAAGGGGGCCTGGAAACACCATATATTTT. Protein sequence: CASARGPGNTIYF.

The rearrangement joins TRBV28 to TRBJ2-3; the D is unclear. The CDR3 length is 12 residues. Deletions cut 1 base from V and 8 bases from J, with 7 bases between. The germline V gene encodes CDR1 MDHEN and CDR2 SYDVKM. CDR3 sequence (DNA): TGTGCCAGCAGTTTATCCGGTCTTACGCAGTATTTT. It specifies CASSLSGLTQYF. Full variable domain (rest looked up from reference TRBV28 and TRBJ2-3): DVKVTQSSRYLVKRTGEKVFLECVQDMDHENMFWYRQDPGLGLRLIYFSYDVKMKEKGDIPEGYSVSREKKERFSLILESASTNQTSMYLCASSLSGLTQYFGPGTRLTVL.

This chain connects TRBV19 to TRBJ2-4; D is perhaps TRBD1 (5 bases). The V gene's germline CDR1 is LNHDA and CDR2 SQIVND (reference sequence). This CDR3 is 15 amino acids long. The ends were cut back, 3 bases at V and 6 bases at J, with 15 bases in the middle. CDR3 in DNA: TGTGCCAGTAGTATGGCCCAGGGTTGGGTAAACATTCAGTACTTC. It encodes CASSMAQGWVNIQYF.

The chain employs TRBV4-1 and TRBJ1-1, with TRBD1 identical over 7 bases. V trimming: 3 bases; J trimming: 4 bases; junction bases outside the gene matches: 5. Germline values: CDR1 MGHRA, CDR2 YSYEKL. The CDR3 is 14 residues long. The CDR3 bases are TGCGCCAGCAGCCAGGTAAGGGGGCTCACTGAAGCTTTCTTT. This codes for CASSQVRGLTEAFF.

CDR3 residues: CAREVAGIQETQYF. The CDR3 region has the DNA TGTGCCCGGGAGGTAGCGGGGATTCAAGAGACCCAGTACTTC. This chain connects TRBV7-3 to TRBJ2-5; 8 bases are a match to TRBD2. Germline V gene data show CDR1 as SGHTA and CDR2 as FQGTGA. This CDR3 has 14 residues. V shed 11 bases and J 2 bases; nucleotides not matched to a gene: 10.

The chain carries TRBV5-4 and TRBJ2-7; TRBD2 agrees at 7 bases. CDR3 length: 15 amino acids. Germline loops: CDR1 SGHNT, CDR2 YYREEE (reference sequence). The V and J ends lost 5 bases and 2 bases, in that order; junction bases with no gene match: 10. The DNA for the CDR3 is TGTGCCAGCAGTGAACCTAGCGGATTTACCTACGAGCAGTACTTC. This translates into CASSEPSGFTYEQYF.

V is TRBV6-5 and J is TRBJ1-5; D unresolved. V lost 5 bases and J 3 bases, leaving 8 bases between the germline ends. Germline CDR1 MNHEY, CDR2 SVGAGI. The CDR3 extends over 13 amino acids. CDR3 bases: TGTGCCAGCAGTGCCTCAACCAATCAGCCCCAGCATTTT. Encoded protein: CASSASTNQPQHF.

The CDR3 reads CSVEGLGGVEKLFF. Here the CDR3 DNA reads TGCAGCGTTGAAGGTCTAGGGGGGGTTGAAAAACTGTTTTTT. This chain joins TRBV29-1 and TRBJ1-4, with D tentatively TRBD1 (6 bases). This CDR3 has 14 amino acids. Trimming removed 1 base at V and 7 bases at J, with 13 bases between. The germline CDR1 and CDR2 sequences are SQVTM and ANQGSEA.

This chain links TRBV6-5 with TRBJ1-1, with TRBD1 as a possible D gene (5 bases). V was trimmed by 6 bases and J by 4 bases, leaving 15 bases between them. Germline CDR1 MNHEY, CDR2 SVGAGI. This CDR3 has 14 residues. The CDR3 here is CASSANGGSTEAFF. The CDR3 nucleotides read TGTGCCAGCAGCGCCAACGGGGGTAGCACTGAAGCTTTCTTT.

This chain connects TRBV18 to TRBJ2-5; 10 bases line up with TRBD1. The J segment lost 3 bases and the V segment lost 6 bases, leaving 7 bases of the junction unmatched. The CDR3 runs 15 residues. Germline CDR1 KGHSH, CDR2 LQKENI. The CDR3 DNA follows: TGTGCCAGCTCCCAGACAGGGGGCAGGGAAGAGACCCAGTACTTC. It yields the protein CASSQTGGREETQYF.

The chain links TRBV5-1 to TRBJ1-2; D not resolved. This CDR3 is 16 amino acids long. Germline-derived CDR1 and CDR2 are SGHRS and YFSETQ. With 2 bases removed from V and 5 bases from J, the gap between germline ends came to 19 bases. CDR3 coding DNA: TGCGCCAGCAGCTTAAACACGGGATCGGCAATGTATGGCTACACCTTC. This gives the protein CASSLNTGSAMYGYTF.

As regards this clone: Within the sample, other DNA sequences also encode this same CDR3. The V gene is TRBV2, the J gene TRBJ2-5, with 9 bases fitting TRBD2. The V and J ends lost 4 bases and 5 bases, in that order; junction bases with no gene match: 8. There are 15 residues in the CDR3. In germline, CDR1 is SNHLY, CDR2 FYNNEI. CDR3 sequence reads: CASSVGGGAVETQYF. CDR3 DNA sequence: TGTGCCAGCAGTGTCGGCGGGGGGGCCGTGGAGACCCAGTACTTC.

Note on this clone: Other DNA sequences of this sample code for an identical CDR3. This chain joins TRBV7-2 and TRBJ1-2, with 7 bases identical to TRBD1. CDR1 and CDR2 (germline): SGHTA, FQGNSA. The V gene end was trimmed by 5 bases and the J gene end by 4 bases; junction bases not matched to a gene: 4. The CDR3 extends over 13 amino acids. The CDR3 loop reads CASSPDRVYGYTF. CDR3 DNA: TGTGCCAGCAGCCCAGACAGGGTCTATGGCTACACCTTC.

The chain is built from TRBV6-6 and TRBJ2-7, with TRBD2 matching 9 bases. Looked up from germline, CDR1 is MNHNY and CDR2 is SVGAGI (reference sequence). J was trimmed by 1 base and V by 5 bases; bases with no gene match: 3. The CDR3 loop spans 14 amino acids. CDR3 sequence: CASSPGLASYEQYF. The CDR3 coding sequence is TGTGCCAGCAGTCCCGGACTAGCGTCCTACGAGCAGTACTTC.

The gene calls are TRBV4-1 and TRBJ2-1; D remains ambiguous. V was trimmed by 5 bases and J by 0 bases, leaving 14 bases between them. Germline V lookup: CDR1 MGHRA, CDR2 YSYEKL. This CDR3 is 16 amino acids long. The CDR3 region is CASSSLVDSSYNEQFF. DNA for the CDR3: TGCGCCAGCAGCTCCCTCGTGGATAGCTCCTACAATGAGCAGTTCTTC.

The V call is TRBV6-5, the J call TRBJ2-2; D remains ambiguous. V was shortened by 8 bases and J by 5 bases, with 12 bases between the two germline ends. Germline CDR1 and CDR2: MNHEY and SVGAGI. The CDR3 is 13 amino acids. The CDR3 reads CASRTTVTGELFF. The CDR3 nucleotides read TGTGCCAGCCGGACCACCGTTACCGGGGAGCTGTTTTTT.

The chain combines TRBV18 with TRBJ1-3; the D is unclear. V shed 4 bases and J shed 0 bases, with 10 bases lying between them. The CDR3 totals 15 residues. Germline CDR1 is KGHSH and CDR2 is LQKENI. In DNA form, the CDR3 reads TGTGCCAGCTCACACGGTACACGCTCTGGAAACACCATATATTTT. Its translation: CASSHGTRSGNTIYF.

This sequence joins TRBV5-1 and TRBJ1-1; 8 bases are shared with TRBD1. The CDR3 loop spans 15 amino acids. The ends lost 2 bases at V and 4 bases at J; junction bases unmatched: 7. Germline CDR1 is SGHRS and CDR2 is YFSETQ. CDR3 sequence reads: CASSLLTGVGTEAFF. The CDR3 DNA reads TGCGCCAGCAGCTTACTGACAGGGGTCGGCACTGAAGCTTTCTTT.